Listed here are 27 T cell receptor beta chains from one sample, sequenced in a study of shared clonotypes between healthy human individuals. Sequencing was performed with immunoSEQ multiplex PCR; in TCRdb, only in-frame clones are kept and a portion is missing. The table lists hundreds of thousands of clones, about 76% of them singletons. Specimen: PBMCs. The receptors here all came from a woman between 40 and 55 years old in good health. Some clones in this sample may be carry-over from other donors' samples.

This clone was counted a few times. The V call is TRBV20-1, the J call TRBJ2-1; D unclear. The CDR3 is 11 amino acids. Germline V gene lookup returns CDR1 DFQATT and CDR2 SNEGSKA (reference sequence). This chain's CDR3 is CRADYYNEQFF. The CDR3 DNA sequence: TGCAGGGCGGATTATTACAATGAGCAGTTCTTC.

The gene calls are TRBV30 and TRBJ1-4, with D unclear. Germline V gene lookup returns CDR1 GTSNPN and CDR2 SVGIG (reference sequence). V lost 3 bases to trimming and J lost 8 bases, with 10 bases between them. The CDR3 has 12 residues. The CDR3 nucleotides read TGTGCCTGGAGGGGATCGACGGAAAAACTGTTTTTT. It translates to CAWRGSTEKLFF. Supplemented by reference TRBV30 and TRBJ1-4, the full variable domain reads SQTIHQWPATLVQPVGSPLSLECTVEGTSNPNLYWYRQAAGRGLQLLFYSVGIGQISSEVPQNLSASRPQDRQFILSSKKLLLSDSGFYLCAWRGSTEKLFFGSGTQLSVL.

The rearrangement links TRBV29-1 to TRBJ1-1, with D perhaps matching TRBD1 (6 bases). With 7 bases removed from V and 2 bases from J, the gap between germline ends came to 14 bases. Germline CDR1 SQVTM, CDR2 ANQGSEA. CDR3 length equals 13 residues. The CDR3 DNA sequence: TGCAGCGCCAGGACAGTTGCCAACACTGAAGCTTTCTTT. Its protein product is CSARTVANTEAFF.

In this sample, this clone turned up a few times. J is TRBJ2-7 and V is TRBV2; D may be TRBD2 (6 bases). This CDR3 contains 12 residues. The V gene's germline CDR1 is SNHLY and CDR2 FYNNEI. With 7 bases removed from V and 4 bases from J, the gap between germline ends came to 11 bases. In DNA form, the CDR3 reads TGTGCCAGCACCGCGGAGGGTTACGAGCAGTACTTC. Translated: CASTAEGYEQYF.

The gene calls are TRBV5-8 and TRBJ2-7; TRBD1 matches at 9 bases. Trimming took 0 bases from V and 3 from J; bases not matched to a gene: 7. The CDR3 contains 16 residues. Germline V gene data show CDR1 as SGHTS and CDR2 as YDEGEE. The CDR3 is CASSLETGGPLYEQYF. Written as DNA, the CDR3 is TGTGCCAGCAGCTTGGAGACAGGGGGGCCCCTCTACGAGCAGTACTTC. Filled out from reference TRBV5-8 and TRBJ2-7, the complete variable domain reads EAGVTQSPTHLIKTRGQQATLRCSPISGHTSVYWYQQALGLGLQFLLWYDEGEERNRGNFPPRFSGRQFPNYSSELNVNALELEDSALYLCASSLETGGPLYEQYFGPGTRLTVT.

The gene calls are TRBV2 and TRBJ1-4, with 8 positions matching TRBD1. V shed 6 bases and J 5 bases; nucleotides not matched to a gene: 5. Germline assignment: CDR1 SNHLY and CDR2 FYNNEI. The length of the CDR3 is 14 residues. CDR3 bases: TGTGCCAGCAGGGCAGGGGGCAGCAATGAAAAACTGTTTTTT. Translation: CASRAGGSNEKLFF.

This clone showed up just a few times. The chain employs TRBV4-2 and TRBJ1-1; D not resolved. From germline, CDR1 is LGHNA and CDR2 YNFKEQ. The V end was cut by 0 bases, the J end by 6 bases, with 14 bases between. The length of the CDR3 is 15 residues. The CDR3 is CASSQDPRSKSEAFF. In DNA, the CDR3 is TGTGCCAGCAGCCAAGATCCCAGGTCTAAGTCTGAAGCTTTCTTT.

On this clone: Other DNA sequences within the sample encode an identical CDR3. The chain combines TRBV9 with TRBJ2-7; 7 bases fit TRBD2. Germline V gene sequence: CDR1 SGDLS, CDR2 YYNGEE. V dropped 0 bases and J dropped 3; count of bases not matched to a gene: 9. This CDR3 spans 16 amino acids. CDR3 loop: CASSVGGGLDFYEQYF. CDR3 bases: TGTGCCAGCAGCGTAGGAGGTGGACTAGACTTCTACGAGCAGTACTTC.

This clone was counted between two and nine times. The chain has TRBV28 and TRBJ1-2; D is ambiguous. Per the germline V gene, CDR1 is MDHEN and CDR2 is SYDVKM. The CDR3 covers 10 residues. The V gene lost 8 bases and the J gene lost 7 bases, with 8 bases spanning the gap. This CDR3 is CASGIVGYTF. The CDR3 nucleotides are TGTGCCAGCGGTATCGTTGGCTACACCTTC.

This rearrangement joins TRBV5-6 to TRBJ1-1; 10 bases fit TRBD1. Germline CDR1 reads SGHDT; CDR2 reads YYEEEE. Germline trimming cut 2 bases from V and 4 bases from J; bases unmatched to any gene: 5. CDR3 length: 15 amino acids. The CDR3 sequence is CASSFGTGAGTEAFF. The CDR3, as DNA: TGTGCCAGCAGCTTCGGGACAGGGGCCGGCACTGAAGCTTTCTTT.

The CDR3 loop reads CASSSTGGAYEQYF. The CDR3 bases are TGTGCCAGTAGCTCAACCGGGGGGGCCTACGAGCAGTACTTC. The chain carries TRBV19 and TRBJ2-5; 8 bases line up with TRBD2. The end of the DNA fits TRBJ2-7 better, so the J call may be wrong. This CDR3 spans 14 amino acids. Germline CDR1 LNHDA, CDR2 SQIVND (reference sequence).

As for this clone: The same CDR3 also results from other DNA sequences found in this sample. This chain connects TRBV5-1 to TRBJ2-7; D call uncertain. Germline-derived CDR1 and CDR2 are SGHRS and YFSETQ. The V and J ends lost 0 bases and 0 bases respectively, with 7 bases between them. The CDR3 covers 14 residues. Here the CDR3 reads CASSLAGSSYEQYF. The CDR3 coding sequence is TGCGCCAGCAGCTTGGCAGGTAGCTCCTACGAGCAGTACTTC.

In DNA, the CDR3 is TGTGCCAGCAGCCCCCGTTGGCGGGAGGCCGGCGGGGAGCTGTTTTTT. Translating gives CASSPRWREAGGELFF. The chain carries TRBV9 and TRBJ2-2; 8 nucleotides align to TRBD2. Germline CDR1 and CDR2: SGDLS and YYNGEE. V was pared by 4 bases and J by 7 bases, with 12 bases of the junction left unmatched. The CDR3 length is 16 residues.

The rearrangement uses TRBV30 and TRBJ2-1; 8 bases are a match to TRBD2. The germline V gene encodes CDR1 GTSNPN and CDR2 SVGIG (reference sequence). The CDR3 sequence is 14 residues long. V shed 2 bases and J 2 bases; nucleotides not matched to a gene: 2. The CDR3 nucleotides read TGTGCCTGGAGTAGCGGGAGTGCCTACAATGAGCAGTTCTTC. It is translated as CAWSSGSAYNEQFF.

The CDR3 sequence is CASTPAGFTEAFF. CDR3 in DNA: TGTGCCAGCACCCCCGCAGGGTTTACTGAAGCTTTCTTT. J is TRBJ1-1 and V is TRBV2, with D possibly TRBD1 on 5 matching bases. The CDR3 spans 13 residues. V lost 7 bases and J lost 5, with 14 bases in between. Germline V gene sequence: CDR1 SNHLY, CDR2 FYNNEI.

The chain is built from TRBV5-1 and TRBJ2-7; unclear D gene. V gave up 0 bases and J gave up 3 bases, with 10 bases separating them. CDR3 size: 14 residues. Germline V gene sequence: CDR1 SGHRS, CDR2 YFSETQ. The CDR3 coding sequence is TGCGCCAGCAGCTTGGACGGGTTTGACTACGAGCAGTACTTC. It translates to CASSLDGFDYEQYF.

The chain couples TRBV25-1 to TRBJ2-3, with D possibly matching TRBD2 (6 bases). Trimming removed 2 bases from V and 2 bases from J, with 8 bases in between. The CDR3 sequence is 14 residues long. In germline, CDR1 is MGHDK, CDR2 SYGVNS. The CDR3 nucleotides are TGTGCCAGCAGTGAAGGGGGGTCCACAGATACGCAGTATTTT. Translated: CASSEGGSTDTQYF.

The J gene is TRBJ1-1, the V gene TRBV29-1, with TRBD1 identical over 9 bases. J was trimmed by 4 bases and V by 7 bases; bases with no gene match: 13. Germline V gives CDR1 SQVTM, CDR2 ANQGSEA. This CDR3 has 15 amino acids. CDR3 sequence: CSATRTGEGGTEAFF. CDR3 sequence (DNA): TGCAGCGCCACTCGGACAGGGGAAGGGGGCACTGAAGCTTTCTTT.

This chain uses TRBV7-9 with TRBJ1-2; 9 nucleotides agree with TRBD1. Losses at the gene ends were 6 bases for V and 11 bases for J; bases not matched to a gene: 13. CDR3 length: 14 residues. Looked up from germline, CDR1 is SEHNR and CDR2 is FQNEAQ (reference sequence). The CDR3 reads CASRRPGQGEGYTF. The CDR3 bases are TGTGCCAGCAGGAGACCGGGACAGGGCGAGGGGTACACCTTC. Supplemented by reference TRBV7-9 and TRBJ1-2, the full variable domain reads DTGVSQNPRHKITKRGQNVTFRCDPISEHNRLYWYRQTLGQGPEFLTYFQNEAQLEKSRLLSDRFSAERPKGSFSTLEIQRTEQGDSAMYLCASRRPGQGEGYTFGSGTRLTVV.

This chain joins TRBV5-1 and TRBJ2-5, with no clear D. The CDR3 is 11 residues long. Trimming shortened V by 4 bases and J by 2 bases, and 3 bases separated the two germline ends. Germline CDR1 SGHRS, CDR2 YFSETQ. For the CDR3, the DNA is TGCGCCAGCAGCCGGCAAGAGACCCAGTACTTC. Translation: CASSRQETQYF.

The chain employs TRBV7-3 and TRBJ2-1, with 14 bases fitting TRBD2. V shed 4 bases, J shed 8 bases, and the junction held 7 bases outside the gene matches. Germline V lookup: CDR1 SGHTA, CDR2 FQGTGA. This CDR3 has 16 amino acids. CDR3 bases: TGTGCCAGCAGCTCTGGGACTAGCGGGAGAGTCGATGAGCAGTTCTTC. It translates to CASSSGTSGRVDEQFF.

This clone came up a few times. The genes are TRBV19 and TRBJ1-5, with a tentative D call TRBD1 (5 bases). V lost 3 bases and J 4 bases, leaving 16 bases between the germline ends. The CDR3 has 16 residues. Germline loops: CDR1 LNHDA, CDR2 SQIVND (reference sequence). The CDR3 region has the DNA TGTGCCAGTAGTATTGGGTTACGATGGGGGAATCAGCCCCAGCATTTT. It is translated as CASSIGLRWGNQPQHF. The entire variable domain, with the rest obtained from reference TRBV19 and TRBJ1-5, is as follows: DGGITQSPKYLFRKEGQNVTLSCEQNLNHDAMYWYRQDPGQGLRLIYYSQIVNDFQKGDIAEGYSVSREKKESFPLTVTSAQKNPTAFYLCASSIGLRWGNQPQHFGDGTRLSIL.

This clone has only one observation. CDR3 nucleotide sequence: TGTGCCAGCAGCCCCCAACTAGCGGGAGTAGGAACCGGGGAGCTGTTTTTT. Its translation: CASSPQLAGVGTGELFF. The rearrangement links TRBV9 to TRBJ2-2, with 11 bases fitting TRBD2. The CDR3 runs to 17 residues. V dropped 4 bases and J dropped 5; count of bases not matched to a gene: 10. Per germline, CDR1 SGDLS and CDR2 YYNGEE. The variable domain in full, completed from reference TRBV9 and TRBJ2-2, reads DSGVTQTPKHLITATGQRVTLRCSPRSGDLSVYWYQQSLDQGLQFLIQYYNGEERAKGNILERFSAQQFPDLHSELNLSSLELGDSALYFCASSPQLAGVGTGELFFGEGSRLTVL.

Regarding this clone: Other DNA sequences of this sample code for an identical CDR3. V usage is TRBV19 and J usage is TRBJ1-5; tentatively, D is TRBD1 (5 bases). The germline V gene has CDR1 LNHDA and CDR2 SQIVND (reference sequence). The V end lost 5 bases, the J end lost 4 bases, and 9 bases lay between the germline ends. CDR3 length: 13 residues. The CDR3 DNA sequence: TGTGCCAGTAGTCGACAGCATAATCAGCCCCAGCATTTT. Translation gives CASSRQHNQPQHF.

This chain joins TRBV28 and TRBJ1-1; maybe TRBD1 (6 bases). Trimming cost V 8 bases and J 4 bases, with 14 bases left between them. The length of the CDR3 is 13 residues. The V gene's germline CDR1 is MDHEN and CDR2 SYDVKM. The CDR3 is CASSWRGTTEAFF. The CDR3 coding sequence is TGTGCCAGCTCCTGGAGGGGGACCACTGAAGCTTTCTTT.

J is TRBJ2-3 and V is TRBV15; 9 bases align to TRBD2. The J segment lost 4 bases and the V segment lost 7 bases, leaving 9 bases of the junction unmatched. This CDR3 has 15 residues. CDR1 is LNHNV and CDR2 is YYDKDF in the germline V gene (reference sequence). CDR3 sequence (DNA): TGTGCCACCAAGGAGGGCGGGAGGGCCGCAGATACGCAGTATTTT. Amino acids: CATKEGGRAADTQYF.

The chain carries TRBV2 and TRBJ1-6; D is possibly TRBD1 (5 bases). This CDR3 is built from 17 residues. V was pared by 1 base and J by 3 bases, with 13 bases between. From germline, CDR1 is SNHLY and CDR2 FYNNEI. The CDR3 loop reads CASSEVLGADYNSPLHF. The CDR3, as DNA: TGTGCCAGCAGTGAAGTCTTAGGGGCTGACTATAATTCACCCCTCCACTTT.